The clone carrying this T cell receptor beta chain was recorded a few times. This sample stems from a study of blood T cell repertoires in COVID-19. Original handling: For nucleated cells, counts were estimated from reference gene primer amplification. This table comes from immunoSEQ multiplex PCR, and its TCRdb copy is limited to in-frame clones, with some not included. V and J calls and clone size come straight from that table; D and trimming were deduced from the DNA. Here the sample spans 45,000 to 60,000 clones, around 85% being singletons. The germline CDR1 and CDR2 sequences are SGHVS and FNYEAQ. V lost 4 bases to trimming and J lost 8 bases; unmatched junction nucleotides: 6. CDR3 size: 16 residues.

The sequence came from a human donor in a cohort sampled during active COVID-19. The sample comprised peripheral blood. The V call is TRBV7-6, the J call TRBJ1-6; 12 bases align to TRBD1. The CDR3, as DNA: TGTGCCAGCAGCTCGGGACAGGGGGCGCGTTATTCACCCCTCCACTTT. This encodes CASSSGQGARYSPLHF.